The 7 T cell receptor beta chains given below trace back to one sample, sequenced in a study of human T cells and chemical hapten exposure (dated by TCRdb to the early 2020s). Reading the label with the study, this specimen's time point is: patch test 1, 2 weeks after DPC sensitization. The meaning of the sample's treatment or condition label: therapeutic diphenylcyclopropenone sensitization with weekly scalp DPC. The library was made by RACE. Sequencing instrument: NextSeq 500. TCRdb trimmed the raw reads at Q25, called clones with MiXCR and kept productive beta chains. Every CDR3 protein is listed once, alongside the most common genes and DNA of its rows. Across this sample there are 150,000 to 200,000 distinct CDR3 sequences, with roughly 14% seen only once. About 1.8% of the sample goes to the ten largest clones. Material: whole blood, obtained in connection with sensitization to the hapten diphenylcyclopropenone (DPC). The receptors originated from a woman between 25 and 40 years old with alopecia areata. Some clones in this sample may be carry-over from other donors' samples.

The J gene is TRBJ1-2, the V gene TRBV7-9; TRBD1 matches at 9 bases. The CDR3 is made up of 13 amino acids. Germline CDR1 reads SEHNR; CDR2 reads FQNEAQ (reference sequence). V trimming: 4 bases; J trimming: 4 bases; junction bases outside the gene matches: 1. The CDR3 bases are TGTGCCAGCAGCTGGGACAGGGTCTATGGCTACACCTTC. This encodes CASSWDRVYGYTF.

This clonotype has just a few counts. This chain connects TRBV28 to TRBJ1-5; D possibly corresponds to TRBD1 (5 bases). The germline gives CDR1 MDHEN, CDR2 SYDVKM. The CDR3 sequence is 13 residues long. With 9 bases removed from V and 6 bases from J, the gap between germline ends came to 15 bases. The CDR3 reads CASQPGVLQPQHF. The CDR3 coding sequence is TGTGCCAGTCAGCCGGGGGTGCTTCAGCCCCAGCATTTT.

Notes on this clonotype: At one of its ends the junction is not consistent with the germline gene, which may arise from a read error. The chain has TRBV6-2 or TRBV6-3 and TRBJ1-5; TRBD1 matches 10 bases. The CDR3 has 15 residues. Germline CDR1 is MNHEY and CDR2 is SVGEGT. CDR3 DNA: TGTGCCGGCAGTCGACCCGGGACAGGGGATCGGCCCCAGCATTTT. Residues: CAGSRPGTGDRPQHF.

The J gene is TRBJ1-5, the V gene TRBV19; D is unclear. Germline assignment: CDR1 LNHDA and CDR2 SQIVND (reference sequence). The CDR3 contains 13 residues. The V end lost 1 base, the J end lost 7 bases, and 8 bases lay between the germline ends. Here the CDR3 reads CASSIAGDQPQHF. The CDR3 DNA is TGTGCCAGTAGTATAGCAGGTGACCAGCCCCAGCATTTT.

The chain uses TRBV27 and TRBJ2-3, with D possibly being TRBD2 (6 bases). Germline V gene data show CDR1 as MNHEY and CDR2 as SMNVEV (reference sequence). This CDR3 region has 14 residues. Trimming pared 4 bases from V and 2 bases from J, leaving 10 bases between. The CDR3 loop reads CASSSGLITDTQYF. In DNA, the CDR3 is TGTGCCAGCAGTTCGGGACTGATCACAGATACGCAGTATTTT.

This clonotype was detected many times. The J gene is TRBJ1-1, the V gene TRBV12-5; weak D call: TRBD1 (5 bases). With 3 bases removed from V and 7 bases from J, the gap between germline ends came to 15 bases. The CDR3 runs 14 residues. Looked up from germline, CDR1 is LGHNT and CDR2 is FRNRAP. This CDR3 is CASGLFPGHLEAFF. In DNA, the CDR3 is TGTGCTAGTGGTTTATTCCCAGGACACCTTGAAGCTTTCTTT.

In this sample, this clonotype turned up a few times. The V call is TRBV3-1, the J call TRBJ1-2, with 7 bases aligning to TRBD1. J gave up 8 bases and V 1 base, and 16 bases lay outside the gene matches. The germline gives CDR1 LGHDT, CDR2 YNNKEL (reference sequence). This CDR3 comprises 17 residues. As DNA, the CDR3 is TGTGCCAGCAGCCAAGCCCCGACAGGGACCCGTGGAGGGGGCTACACCTTC. Its translation is CASSQAPTGTRGGGYTF.